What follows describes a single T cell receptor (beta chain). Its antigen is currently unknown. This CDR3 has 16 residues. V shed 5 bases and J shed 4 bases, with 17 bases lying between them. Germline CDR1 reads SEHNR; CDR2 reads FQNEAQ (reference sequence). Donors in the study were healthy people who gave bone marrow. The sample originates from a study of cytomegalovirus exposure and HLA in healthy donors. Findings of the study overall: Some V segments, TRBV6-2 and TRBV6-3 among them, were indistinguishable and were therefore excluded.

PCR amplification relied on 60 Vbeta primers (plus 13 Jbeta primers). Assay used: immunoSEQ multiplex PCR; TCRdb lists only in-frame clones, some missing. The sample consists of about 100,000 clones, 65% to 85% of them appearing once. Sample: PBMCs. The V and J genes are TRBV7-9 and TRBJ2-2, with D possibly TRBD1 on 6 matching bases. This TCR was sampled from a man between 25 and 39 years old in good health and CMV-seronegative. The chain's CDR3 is CASSRLRTVGTGELFF. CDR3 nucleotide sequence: TGTGCCAGCAGCCGCCTTAGGACAGTCGGCACCGGGGAGCTGTTTTTT. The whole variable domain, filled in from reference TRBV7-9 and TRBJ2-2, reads DTGVSQNPRHKITKRGQNVTFRCDPISEHNRLYWYRQTLGQGPEFLTYFQNEAQLEKSRLLSDRFSAERPKGSFSTLEIQRTEQGDSAMYLCASSRLRTVGTGELFFGEGSRLTVL.